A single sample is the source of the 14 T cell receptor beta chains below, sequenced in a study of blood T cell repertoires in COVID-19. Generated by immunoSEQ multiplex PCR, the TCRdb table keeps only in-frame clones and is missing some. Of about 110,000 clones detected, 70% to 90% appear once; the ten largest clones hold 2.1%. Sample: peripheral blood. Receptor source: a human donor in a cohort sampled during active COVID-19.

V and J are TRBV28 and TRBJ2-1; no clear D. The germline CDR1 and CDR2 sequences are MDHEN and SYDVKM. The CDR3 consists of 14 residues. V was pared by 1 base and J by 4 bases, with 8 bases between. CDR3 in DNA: TGTGCCAGCAGTTTATCGCCAGATTACAATGAGCAGTTCTTC. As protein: CASSLSPDYNEQFF.

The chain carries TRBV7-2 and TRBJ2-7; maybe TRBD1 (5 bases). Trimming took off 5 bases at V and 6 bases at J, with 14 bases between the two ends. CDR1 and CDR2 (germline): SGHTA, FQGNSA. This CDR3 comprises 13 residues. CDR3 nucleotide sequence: TGTGCCAGCAGCCTCCGGCAGGGTAGCGAGCAGTACTTC. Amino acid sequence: CASSLRQGSEQYF.

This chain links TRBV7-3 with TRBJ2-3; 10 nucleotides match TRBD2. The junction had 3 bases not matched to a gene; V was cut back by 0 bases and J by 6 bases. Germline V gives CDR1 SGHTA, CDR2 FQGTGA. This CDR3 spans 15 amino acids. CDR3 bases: TGTGCCAGCAGCTTAACTAGCGGGGGGCCGGATACGCAGTATTTT. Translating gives CASSLTSGGPDTQYF.

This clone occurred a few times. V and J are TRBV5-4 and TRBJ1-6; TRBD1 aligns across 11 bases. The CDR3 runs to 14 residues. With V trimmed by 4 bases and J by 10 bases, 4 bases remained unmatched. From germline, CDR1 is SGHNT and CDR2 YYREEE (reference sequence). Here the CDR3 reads CASSGQGAGSPLHF. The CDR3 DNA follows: TGTGCCAGCAGCGGACAGGGGGCAGGCTCACCCCTCCACTTT.

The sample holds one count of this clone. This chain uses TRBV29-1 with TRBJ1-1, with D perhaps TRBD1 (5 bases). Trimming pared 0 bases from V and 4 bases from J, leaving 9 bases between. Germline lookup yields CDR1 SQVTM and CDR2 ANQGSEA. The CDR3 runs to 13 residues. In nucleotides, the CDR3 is TGCAGCGTTGAAGATCGGGGGGGCACTGAAGCTTTCTTT. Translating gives CSVEDRGGTEAFF.

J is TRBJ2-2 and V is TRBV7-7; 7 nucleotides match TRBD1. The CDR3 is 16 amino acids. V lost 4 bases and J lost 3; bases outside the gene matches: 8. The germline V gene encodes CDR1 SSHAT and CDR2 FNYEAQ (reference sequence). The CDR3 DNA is TGTGCCAGCAGCTCGTCCCGGGACAGATACACCGGGGAGCTGTTTTTT. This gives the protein CASSSSRDRYTGELFF.

The CDR3 region has the DNA TGTGCCAGCAGTTTATTCCAGCGGCACACCGGGGAGCTGTTTTTT. Protein sequence: CASSLFQRHTGELFF. The chain links TRBV28 to TRBJ2-2; D may be TRBD2 (5 bases). Germline-derived CDR1 and CDR2 are MDHEN and SYDVKM. The ends were cut back, 1 base at V and 3 bases at J, with 9 bases in the middle. The CDR3 contains 15 residues.

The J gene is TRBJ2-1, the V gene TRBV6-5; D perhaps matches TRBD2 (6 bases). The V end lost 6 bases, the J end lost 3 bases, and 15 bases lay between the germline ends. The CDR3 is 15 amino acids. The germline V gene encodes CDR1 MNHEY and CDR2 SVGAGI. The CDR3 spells CASSDIAEFYNEQFF. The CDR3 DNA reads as TGTGCCAGCAGCGACATAGCGGAGTTCTACAATGAGCAGTTCTTC.

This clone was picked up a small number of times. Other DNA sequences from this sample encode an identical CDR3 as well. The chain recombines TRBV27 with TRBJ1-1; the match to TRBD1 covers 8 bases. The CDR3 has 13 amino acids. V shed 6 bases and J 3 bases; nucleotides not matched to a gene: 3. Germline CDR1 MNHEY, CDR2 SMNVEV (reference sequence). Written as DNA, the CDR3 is TGTGCCAGCAGCCGACAGGGGTACACTGAAGCTTTCTTT. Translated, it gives CASSRQGYTEAFF.

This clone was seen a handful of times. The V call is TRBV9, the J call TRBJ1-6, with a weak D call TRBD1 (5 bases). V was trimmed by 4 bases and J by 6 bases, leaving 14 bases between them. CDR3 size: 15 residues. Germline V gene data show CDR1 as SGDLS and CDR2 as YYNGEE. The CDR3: CASSTAAGRNSPLHF. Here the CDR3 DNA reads TGTGCCAGCAGCACAGCCGCAGGGCGTAATTCACCCCTCCACTTT.

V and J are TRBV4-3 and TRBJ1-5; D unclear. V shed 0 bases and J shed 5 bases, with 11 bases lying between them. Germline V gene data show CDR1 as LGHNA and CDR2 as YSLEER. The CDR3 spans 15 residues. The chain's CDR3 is CASSQDRNYDQPQHF. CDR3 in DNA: TGCGCCAGCAGCCAAGATCGTAACTACGATCAGCCCCAGCATTTT.

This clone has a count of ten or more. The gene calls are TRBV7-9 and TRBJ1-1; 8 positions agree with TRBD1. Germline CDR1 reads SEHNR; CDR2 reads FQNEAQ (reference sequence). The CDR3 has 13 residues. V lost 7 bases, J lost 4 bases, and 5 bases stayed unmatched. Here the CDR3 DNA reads TGTGCCAGCAACCCCACAGGGGGCACTGAAGCTTTCTTT. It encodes CASNPTGGTEAFF.

Written as DNA, the CDR3 is TGTGCCTCCGGGTCCTACAATGAGCAGTTCTTC. It yields the protein CASGSYNEQFF. The V and J genes are TRBV30 and TRBJ2-1, with D uncertain. There are 11 residues in the CDR3. Germline values: CDR1 GTSNPN, CDR2 SVGIG (reference sequence). Trimming took off 7 bases at V and 1 base at J, with 5 bases between the two ends.

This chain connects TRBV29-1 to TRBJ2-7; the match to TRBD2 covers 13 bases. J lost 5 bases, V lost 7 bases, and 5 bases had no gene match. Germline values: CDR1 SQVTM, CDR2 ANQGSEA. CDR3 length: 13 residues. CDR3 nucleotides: TGCAGCGGAGGGACTAGCGGGATGAACGAGCAGTACTTC. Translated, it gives CSGGTSGMNEQYF.